A single sample gave rise to the 28 T cell receptor beta chains below, sequenced in a study of blood T cell repertoires in COVID-19 (dated by TCRdb to the early 2020s). The library was produced with the immunoSEQ multiplex PCR assay. The table comes from immuneACCESS by way of TCRdb, which keeps in-frame sequences with V and J called. Part of the clones is missing from these tables; in studies checked, under half for an unresolved V gene and the rest for unknown reasons. The sample table holds just under 40,000 clones, of which approximately 96% were seen once. The ten largest clones represent approximately 4.1% of the sample. Material for sequencing was peripheral blood. All receptors derive from a human donor with active COVID-19. The donor label of this sample is uncertain.

V is TRBV6-5 and J is TRBJ1-4, with 7 bases lining up with TRBD1. V gave up 7 bases and J gave up 6 bases; unmatched junction bases: 8. The length of the CDR3 is 14 residues. From germline, CDR1 is MNHEY and CDR2 SVGAGI. CDR3 amino acids: CASTIRQGDEKLFF. As DNA, the CDR3 is TGTGCCAGCACCATAAGACAGGGCGATGAAAAACTGTTTTTT.

The chain employs TRBV5-4 and TRBJ1-4; D possibly corresponds to TRBD1 (6 bases). Trimming took 6 bases from V and 8 from J, leaving 32 bases between them. Germline assignment: CDR1 SGHNT and CDR2 YYREEE (reference sequence). The CDR3 runs to 19 residues. CDR3 coding DNA: TGTGCCAGCAACAGGTTACGACAGGACACCTTTACCGCAGCGGAAAAACTGTTTTTT. Encoded protein: CASNRLRQDTFTAAEKLFF.

A remark on this clone: The DNA is omitted, as the CDR3 cannot be located on it reliably, and the CDR3 follows TCRdb's listing. This CDR3 is CASSLGVGQGTF. This chain joins TRBV5-8 and TRBJ1-2; TRBD1 reflects the table's D call only, with no check against the DNA. The CDR3 adds up to 12 amino acids, both ends counted. The germline CDR1 and CDR2 sequences are SGHTS and YDEGEE.

This rearrangement joins TRBV5-1 to TRBJ2-7; perhaps TRBD2 as D (6 bases). With 4 bases removed from V and 0 bases from J, the gap between germline ends came to 11 bases. This CDR3 region has 14 residues. CDR1 is SGHRS, CDR2 YFSETQ, per germline. CDR3 amino acids: CASSLGGNSYEQYF. The CDR3 DNA reads as TGCGCCAGCAGCCTTGGGGGGAACTCCTACGAGCAGTACTTC.

V usage is TRBV19 and J usage is TRBJ1-5; TRBD1 is a possible D gene (5 bases). CDR1 and CDR2 (germline): LNHDA, SQIVND (reference sequence). V was shortened by 9 bases and J by 5 bases, with 20 bases between the two germline ends. The CDR3 sequence is 15 residues long. The CDR3 sequence: CASQGMEGIDQPQHF. In nucleotides, the CDR3 is TGTGCCAGCCAAGGGATGGAGGGGATTGATCAGCCCCAGCATTTT. Using reference TRBV19 and TRBJ1-5 for the parts outside the CDR3, the full variable domain is DGGITQSPKYLFRKEGQNVTLSCEQNLNHDAMYWYRQDPGQGLRLIYYSQIVNDFQKGDIAEGYSVSREKKESFPLTVTSAQKNPTAFYLCASQGMEGIDQPQHFGDGTRLSIL.

The V call is TRBV2, the J call TRBJ1-1, with 8 bases lining up with TRBD1. Germline V CDR1 and CDR2: SNHLY, FYNNEI. The CDR3 loop spans 12 amino acids. V lost 6 bases to trimming and J lost 4 bases; unmatched junction nucleotides: 1. CDR3 sequence (DNA): TGTGCCAGCAGCACAGGGGGCACTGAAGCTTTCTTT. Its protein is CASSTGGTEAFF.

V usage is TRBV2 and J usage is TRBJ2-7; D not resolved. Trimming took 8 bases from V and 3 from J, leaving 20 bases between them. The CDR3 contains 15 residues. Germline V lookup: CDR1 SNHLY, CDR2 FYNNEI. CDR3 coding DNA: TGTGCCAGCGCGTCAGAGGAAAAACCGGGCTACGAGCAGTACTTC. The encoded protein is CASASEEKPGYEQYF.

V and J are TRBV7-2 and TRBJ2-7; 7 bases are shared with TRBD2. CDR1 and CDR2 from the germline V gene are SGHTA and FQGNSA. The CDR3 contains 13 residues. The V gene end was trimmed by 1 base and the J gene end by 7 bases; junction bases not matched to a gene: 4. CDR3: CASSLGREREQYF. CDR3 nucleotides: TGTGCCAGCAGCTTAGGGCGGGAGAGAGAGCAGTACTTC.

V gene TRBV2 combines with J gene TRBJ1-5, with 10 bases identical to TRBD1. The CDR3 sequence is 14 residues long. CDR1 is SNHLY, CDR2 FYNNEI, per germline. The V gene end was trimmed by 5 bases and the J gene end by 6 bases; junction bases not matched to a gene: 4. This CDR3 is CASSWDRGSQPQHF. The CDR3 bases are TGTGCCAGCAGTTGGGACAGGGGCTCTCAGCCCCAGCATTTT.

The chain links TRBV2 to TRBJ1-5; 9 positions agree with TRBD1. Germline lookup yields CDR1 SNHLY and CDR2 FYNNEI. V dropped 6 bases and J dropped 2; count of bases not matched to a gene: 5. This CDR3 region has 15 residues. The CDR3 protein is CASSDRTGGNQPQHF. In nucleotides, the CDR3 is TGTGCCAGCAGCGACAGGACAGGGGGCAATCAGCCCCAGCATTTT.

The rearrangement joins TRBV11-3 to TRBJ2-5, with D maybe TRBD2 (6 bases). This CDR3 is built from 15 residues. The V end lost 6 bases, the J end lost 5 bases, and 19 bases lay between the germline ends. Germline V gene data show CDR1 as SGHNT and CDR2 as YENEEA. The CDR3 bases are TGTGCCAGCAGTCGACCGGGACTGGGGGAGGAGACCCAGTACTTC. Protein: CASSRPGLGEETQYF.

The sample holds one count of this clone. The chain couples TRBV11-3 to TRBJ1-3; a weak D match, TRBD1 (6 bases). The germline V gene has CDR1 SGHNT and CDR2 YENEEA. The CDR3 covers 18 residues. V lost 2 bases to trimming and J lost 0 bases, with 17 bases between them. The CDR3 bases are TGTGCCAGCAGCTTACGACAGGTTCTCACTACCTCTGGAAACACCATATATTTT. Translating gives CASSLRQVLTTSGNTIYF.

The rearrangement joins TRBV6-6 to TRBJ2-1; a possible D gene is TRBD1 (5 bases). Looked up from germline, CDR1 is MNHNY and CDR2 is SVGAGI (reference sequence). The CDR3 totals 16 residues. Trimming cost V 6 bases and J 3 bases, with 18 bases left between them. For the CDR3, the DNA is TGTGCCAGCAGATCCGCAAGGGGCCCCTTCTACAATGAGCAGTTCTTC. Translation: CASRSARGPFYNEQFF.

This chain links TRBV5-6 with TRBJ2-3, with D maybe TRBD2 (6 bases). This CDR3 is built from 13 residues. Germline CDR1 and CDR2: SGHDT and YYEEEE. V lost 4 bases and J 6 bases, leaving 12 bases between the germline ends. This chain's CDR3 is CASSPTLADTQYF. The CDR3 coding sequence is TGTGCCAGCAGCCCGACGCTAGCGGATACGCAGTATTTT.

This sequence joins TRBV7-8 and TRBJ2-5; 8 bases match TRBD2. V shed 6 bases and J 2 bases; nucleotides not matched to a gene: 11. The germline V gene has CDR1 SGHVS and CDR2 FQNEAQ. The CDR3 consists of 16 residues. The CDR3: CASRDSSGYLQETQYF. The CDR3 nucleotides read TGTGCCAGCAGAGACTCTAGCGGGTACTTACAAGAGACCCAGTACTTC.

The genes are TRBV7-6 and TRBJ2-1; D is perhaps TRBD2 (5 bases). The germline V and J ends were trimmed by 2 bases and 0 bases, with 14 bases remaining between them. The CDR3 spans 17 residues. Germline CDR1 SGHVS, CDR2 FNYEAQ. CDR3 in DNA: TGTGCCAGCAGCTTACTGACTACCCTACGCTCCTACAATGAGCAGTTCTTC. Its translation is CASSLLTTLRSYNEQFF.

The chain has TRBV6-5 and TRBJ1-2, with D uncertain. V was cut by 3 bases and J by 3 bases, with 11 bases left in between. There are 14 residues in the CDR3. The V gene's germline CDR1 is MNHEY and CDR2 SVGAGI. CDR3 region: CASSYRRQDYGYTF. Written as DNA, the CDR3 is TGTGCCAGCAGTTATAGGCGGCAAGACTATGGCTACACCTTC.

The chain's CDR3 is CASSPGPYNYGYTF. The CDR3, as DNA: TGTGCCAGCAGCCCTGGGCCTTACAACTATGGCTACACCTTC. V and J are TRBV3-1 (or the pseudogene TRBV3-2) and TRBJ1-2; D is undetermined. Trimming removed 4 bases at V and 2 bases at J, with 11 bases between. Germline loops: CDR1 LGHDT, CDR2 YNNKEL (reference sequence). There are 14 residues in the CDR3.

The rearrangement uses TRBV6-6 and TRBJ1-3, with 10 bases lining up with TRBD1. V gave up 6 bases and J gave up 4 bases; unmatched junction bases: 9. The CDR3 totals 16 residues. Germline CDR1 reads MNHNY; CDR2 reads SVGAGI (reference sequence). CDR3 loop: CASRDTGQGPGNTIYF. In DNA form, the CDR3 reads TGTGCCAGCAGGGACACGGGACAGGGGCCAGGAAACACCATATATTTT.

The genes are TRBV6-2 or TRBV6-3 and TRBJ2-3; 7 bases align to TRBD2. Germline V lookup: CDR1 MNHEY, CDR2 SVGEGT. Unmatched junction bases numbered 5, after V lost 2 bases and J lost 0 bases. The length of the CDR3 is 16 residues. The CDR3 DNA reads TGTGCCAGCAGTTACCCGGCCGGGGGGAGCACAGATACGCAGTATTTT. This gives the protein CASSYPAGGSTDTQYF.

The chain recombines TRBV7-9 with TRBJ2-6, with D possibly matching TRBD2 (6 bases). The length of the CDR3 is 17 residues. V was shortened by 2 bases and J by 0 bases, with 11 bases between the two germline ends. From germline, CDR1 is SEHNR and CDR2 FQNEAQ (reference sequence). The CDR3 loop is CASSLLAASSGANVLTF. The CDR3 DNA reads as TGTGCCAGCAGCTTATTAGCGGCGAGCTCTGGGGCCAACGTCCTGACTTTC.

V gene TRBV7-9 combines with J gene TRBJ1-2, with 8 nucleotides matching TRBD1. This CDR3 region has 13 residues. Unmatched junction bases numbered 6, after V lost 5 bases and J lost 7 bases. Germline assignment: CDR1 SEHNR and CDR2 FQNEAQ (reference sequence). The CDR3 spells CASSPTGAGGYTF. In DNA, the CDR3 is TGTGCCAGCAGCCCGACAGGGGCTGGTGGCTACACCTTC.

The chain joins TRBV4-1 to TRBJ2-1, with 10 bases matching TRBD2. The CDR3 has 13 residues. The germline CDR1 and CDR2 sequences are MGHRA and YSYEKL. The V gene end was trimmed by 2 bases and the J gene end by 8 bases; junction bases not matched to a gene: 0. The CDR3 reads CASSQSGGDEQFF. The CDR3 DNA reads as TGCGCCAGCAGCCAAAGCGGGGGGGATGAGCAGTTCTTC.

CDR3 sequence (DNA): TGTGCCAGCAGCCCTTTTGGGCCGGGCAATCAGCCCCAGCATTTT. Translating gives CASSPFGPGNQPQHF. The chain employs TRBV6-9 and TRBJ1-5; D is uncertain. The CDR3 length is 15 residues. V lost 6 bases to trimming and J lost 2 bases, with 14 bases between them. Germline V gene data show CDR1 as MNHGY and CDR2 as SVAAGI.

This chain joins TRBV27 and TRBJ1-5; unclear D gene. Germline V gene sequence: CDR1 MNHEY, CDR2 SMNVEV (reference sequence). Trimming left V 6 bases short and J 1 base short, with 10 bases between. The CDR3 runs to 14 residues. DNA of the CDR3: TGTGCCAGCAGCCTAGAGGCCAGCAATCAGCCCCAGCATTTT. Its protein product is CASSLEASNQPQHF.

The chain links TRBV24-1 to TRBJ2-7; 7 nucleotides line up with TRBD1. V was pared by 9 bases and J by 2 bases, with 9 bases of the junction left unmatched. CDR1 and CDR2 (germline): KGHDR, SFDVKD. The CDR3 runs 14 residues. DNA of the CDR3: TGTGCCACCCAAGGGGGAACAGGGGCCTACGAGCAGTACTTC. It yields the protein CATQGGTGAYEQYF.

The CDR3 sequence: CASSFGTGGTHEQYF. The CDR3 DNA is TGCGCCAGCAGCTTCGGGACAGGGGGAACCCACGAGCAGTACTTC. The genes are TRBV5-1 and TRBJ2-7, with 11 bases matching TRBD1. V was pared by 2 bases and J by 5 bases, with 6 bases of the junction left unmatched. There are 15 residues in the CDR3. Germline CDR1 is SGHRS and CDR2 is YFSETQ.

V and J are TRBV28 and TRBJ1-3; D unclear. Germline lookup yields CDR1 MDHEN and CDR2 SYDVKM. V dropped 5 bases and J dropped 0 bases, with 17 bases sitting between them. The length of the CDR3 is 17 residues. For the CDR3, the DNA is TGTGCCAGCAGTCCCTCCGACACGACGGTCTCTGGAAACACCATATATTTT. It yields the protein CASSPSDTTVSGNTIYF.